This T cell receptor beta chain was identified during a study of blood T cell repertoires in COVID-19. Study-wide context: The United States, Italy and Spain were the sources of the acute and convalescent COVID-19 samples.

Cohort allocation depended upon clinical history that participants reported. J lost 7 bases, V lost 3 bases, and 9 bases had no gene match. This CDR3 region has 16 residues. Germline CDR1 and CDR2: SEHNR and FQNEAQ (reference sequence). Profiled with immunoSEQ multiplex PCR; TCRdb holds only in-frame clones, not every one. The data show 300,000 to 350,000 clones, 80% to 90% seen once. The clonotype originates from a woman aged 40 to 50 with acute COVID-19. Input material: PBMCs or T cells enriched from blood (not recorded which). This rearrangement joins TRBV7-9 to TRBJ2-1, with 10 bases identical to TRBD1. CDR3 sequence: CASSLLVGQGRNEQFF. CDR3 bases: TGTGCCAGCAGCTTGTTGGTGGGACAGGGGAGGAATGAGCAGTTCTTC.